The 3 T cell receptor beta chains in this list originate from one sample, sequenced in a study of shared clonotypes between healthy human individuals. TCRdb's table, derived via immunoSEQ multiplex PCR, lists solely in-frame clones and lacks some. The sample consists of 2 million to 2.5 million clones, roughly 90% of them appearing once. What was sequenced was naive CD4+ T cells from PBMCs. This sample's subset: CD45RA+ positively selected. The source is a man aged 18 to 29 in good health. Some clones in this sample may be carry-over from other donors' samples.

Points on this clone: The same CDR3 can be traced to other DNA sequences in this sample. The CDR3 here is CASSRGQQETQYF. CDR3 coding DNA: TGTGCCAGCAGCCGCGGACAACAAGAGACCCAGTACTTC. The V gene is TRBV7-2, the J gene TRBJ2-5; D possibly corresponds to TRBD1 (5 bases). The CDR3 totals 13 residues. Germline V CDR1 and CDR2: SGHTA, FQGNSA. Between the trimmed V and J ends, which lost 5 bases and 2 bases, there was a span of 9 bases. The full variable domain, with the rest looked up from reference TRBV7-2 and TRBJ2-5, is GAGVSQSPSNKVTEKGKDVELRCDPISGHTALYWYRQSLGQGLEFLIYFQGNSAPDKSGLPSDRFSAERTGGSVSTLTIQRTQQEDSAVYLCASSRGQQETQYFGPGTRLLVL.

The rearrangement uses TRBV1 and TRBJ2-2; whether TRBD2, the table's D call, matches the DNA was not checked. TRBV1 is a listed pseudogene. The CDR3 consists of 20 residues. Here the CDR3 DNA reads TGCACCAGCAGCCAAGATCGGGCTAGCGGGATAATAGGGGGGACCGGGGAGCTGTTTTTT. Protein: CTSSQDRASGIIGGTGELFF.

The chain recombines TRBV2 with TRBJ2-5; D may correspond to TRBD1 or TRBD2 (6 bases each). The last part of the DNA fits TRBJ2-7 better; the J call may be wrong. CDR3 length equals 14 residues. CDR1 and CDR2 from the germline V gene are SNHLY and FYNNEI. CDR3: CASSGDGGRNEQYF. Here the CDR3 DNA reads TGTGCCAGCAGTGGGGACGGGGGCCGGAACGAGCAGTACTTC.